This T cell receptor beta chain originates from a study of PD-L1 blockade in urothelial cancer. Profiling relied on immunoSEQ multiplex PCR, and the TCRdb table lists in-frame clones only, not all of them. The profile shows some 67,000 clones, roughly 89% of them singletons. Germline CDR1 reads SGHTA; CDR2 reads FQGNSA. CDR3 length equals 14 residues. V was clipped by 2 bases and J by 8 bases; unmatched bases: 8. The TCR originated in a man in his fifties or sixties with urothelial cancer. The rearrangement links TRBV7-2 to TRBJ1-2; 7 nucleotides match TRBD1. The input for sequencing was PBMCs, taken around atezolizumab (anti-PD-L1) treatment. For the CDR3, the DNA is TGTGCCAGCAGCTTAAAGACAGGGCGAAGCGGCTACACCTTC. Translating gives CASSLKTGRSGYTF.